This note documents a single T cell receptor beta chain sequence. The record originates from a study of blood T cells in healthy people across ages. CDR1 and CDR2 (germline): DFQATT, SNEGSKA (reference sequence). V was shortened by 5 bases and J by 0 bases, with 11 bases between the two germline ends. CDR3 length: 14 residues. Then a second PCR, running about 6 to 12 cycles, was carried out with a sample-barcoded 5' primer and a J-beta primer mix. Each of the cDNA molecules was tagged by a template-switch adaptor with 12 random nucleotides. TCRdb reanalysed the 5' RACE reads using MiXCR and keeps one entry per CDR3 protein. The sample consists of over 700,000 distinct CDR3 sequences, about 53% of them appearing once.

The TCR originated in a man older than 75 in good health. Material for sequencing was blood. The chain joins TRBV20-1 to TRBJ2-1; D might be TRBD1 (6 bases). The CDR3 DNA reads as TGCAGTGCTGACGAAGGGGGCTCCTACAATGAGCAGTTCTTC. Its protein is CSADEGGSYNEQFF.